The clone carrying this T cell receptor beta chain was observed at least ten times. Its specificity is not known. These data belong to a study of T-cell memory formation after mild COVID-19. On the study more broadly: TCR clusters were mostly donor specific.

UMIs and sample barcodes were carried by the TCR alpha and TCR beta cDNA libraries that 5'RACE produced using constant-segment primers. A single record per CDR3 protein comes from TCRdb applying MiXCR to the 5' RACE reads. The repertoire holds fewer than 650,000 distinct CDR3 sequences, with 20% to 25% as singletons. The CDR3 has 12 residues. The V end lost 4 bases, the J end lost 1 base, and 5 bases lay between the germline ends. Germline-derived CDR1 and CDR2 are LGHDT and YNNKEL (reference sequence). Overall study findings and caveats: SARS-CoV-2 specificity of second-wave clones peaking day 37 was unconfirmed. Mainly in CM and EM were contracting CD4+ clones; CD8+ were in EMRA.

Sequenced material: PBMCs or a T cell subset sorted from them (not recorded which). The sequence came from an adult woman who had mild COVID-19 (a few samples of this study predate the infection). Cell type and time point are not known. V gene TRBV3-1 combines with J gene TRBJ2-7, with unresolved D. CDR3 loop: CASSRWSYEQYF. In DNA, the CDR3 is TGTGCCAGCAGCCGCTGGTCCTACGAGCAGTACTTC.